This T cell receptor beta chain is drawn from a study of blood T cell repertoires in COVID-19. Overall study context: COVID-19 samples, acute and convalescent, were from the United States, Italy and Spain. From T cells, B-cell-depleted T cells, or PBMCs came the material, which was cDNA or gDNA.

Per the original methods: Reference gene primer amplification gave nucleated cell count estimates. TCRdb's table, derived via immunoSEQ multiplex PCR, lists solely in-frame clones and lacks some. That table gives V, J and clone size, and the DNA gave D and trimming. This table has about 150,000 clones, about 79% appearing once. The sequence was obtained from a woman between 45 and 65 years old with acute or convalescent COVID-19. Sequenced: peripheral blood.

This chain's CDR3 is CASSSLSGPWNEQFF. The CDR3 DNA follows: TGTGCCAGCAGCAGCCTTAGCGGCCCTTGGAATGAGCAGTTCTTC. The rearrangement links TRBV7-3 to TRBJ2-1; TRBD2 might be the D (6 bases). With 5 bases removed from V and 7 bases from J, the gap between germline ends came to 18 bases. The CDR3 runs to 15 residues. Germline V lookup: CDR1 SGHTA, CDR2 FQGTGA.